A single sample gave rise to the 26 T cell receptor beta chains below, sequenced in a study of post-analysis software for immune sequencing data. Study observations and caveats: TRBV5-6, TRBV5-1 and TRBV20-1 belonged to a set of about 5 TRBV segments that were more frequent in patients than controls.

These receptors have no identified antigens. Tagging with unique molecular identifiers was a feature of the TCR beta cDNA libraries. TCRdb reprocessed the PCR reads via MiXCR and lists one record per CDR3 protein. The profile shows hundreds of thousands of distinct CDR3 sequences, around 60% of them singletons. The sample consisted of blood. These receptor sequences come from a girl aged 2 to 9 with multiple sclerosis.

The gene calls are TRBV7-2 and TRBJ2-1, with D possibly TRBD2 on 6 matching bases. The V end was cut by 4 bases, the J end by 6 bases, with 19 bases between. This CDR3 contains 16 residues. Germline CDR1 is SGHTA and CDR2 is FQGNSA. The CDR3 coding sequence is TGTGCCAGCAGCTCCTCGATTGGAGGGTCGGTCAATGAGCAGTTCTTC. This translates into CASSSSIGGSVNEQFF.

The genes are TRBV5-1 and TRBJ2-1; D may match TRBD1 or TRBD2 (6 bases each). This CDR3 spans 16 amino acids. The germline CDR1 and CDR2 sequences are SGHRS and YFSETQ. Trimming took 4 bases from V and 5 from J, leaving 19 bases between them. The CDR3: CASSLAGHYVDNEQFF. CDR3 nucleotide sequence: TGCGCCAGCAGCCTGGCGGGACACTACGTAGACAATGAGCAGTTCTTC.

This chain links TRBV5-1 with TRBJ2-4; 7 nucleotides align to TRBD2. The J call is uncertain, as TRBJ2-7 better fits the DNA end. Germline-derived CDR1 and CDR2 are SGHRS and YFSETQ. This CDR3 is 14 amino acids long. The CDR3 sequence: CASSPGTSGTEQYF. The CDR3 DNA reads as TGCGCCAGCAGCCCAGGGACGAGCGGGACCGAGCAGTACTTC.

This chain connects TRBV3-1 to TRBJ2-1; 10 bases map to TRBD1. After removal of 4 bases from V and 8 bases from J, the junction contained 11 bases not matched to a gene. The V gene's germline CDR1 is LGHDT and CDR2 YNNKEL (reference sequence). The CDR3 sequence is 16 residues long. In DNA, the CDR3 is TGTGCCAGCAGCCCCTCACGGACAGGGGGTATCTATGAGCAGTTCTTC. This translates into CASSPSRTGGIYEQFF.

The chain links TRBV2 to TRBJ1-2, with 7 bases that match TRBD1. Looked up from germline, CDR1 is SNHLY and CDR2 is FYNNEI. J lost 6 bases, V lost 6 bases, and 7 bases had no gene match. The CDR3 contains 13 residues. CDR3: CASRYQGEDGYTF. The DNA for the CDR3 is TGTGCCAGCAGATACCAGGGGGAGGATGGCTACACCTTC.

The rearrangement links TRBV20-1 to TRBJ2-1; TRBD2 matches at 10 bases. V trimming: 3 bases; J trimming: 9 bases; junction bases outside the gene matches: 11. The V gene's germline CDR1 is DFQATT and CDR2 SNEGSKA (reference sequence). The CDR3 consists of 15 residues. The CDR3 reads CSASPASGSHGEQFF. Written as DNA, the CDR3 is TGCAGTGCTAGTCCCGCTAGCGGGAGTCACGGTGAGCAGTTCTTC.

The chain carries TRBV20-1 and TRBJ1-2, with D unresolved. Germline V gene sequence: CDR1 DFQATT, CDR2 SNEGSKA (reference sequence). The CDR3 totals 13 residues. The V end lost 6 bases, the J end lost 7 bases, and 18 bases lay between the germline ends. Written as DNA, the CDR3 is TGCAGTGCCGCCGGACTGGAGGAGAGTGGCTACACCTTC. Protein sequence: CSAAGLEESGYTF.

The chain couples TRBV28 to TRBJ2-1, with TRBD2 matching 16 bases. The CDR3 length is 17 residues. The J segment lost 4 bases and the V segment lost 5 bases, leaving 5 bases of the junction unmatched. Germline V gene lookup returns CDR1 MDHEN and CDR2 SYDVKM. CDR3 DNA: TGTGCCAGCAGTGAGGGACTAGCGGGAGGGTCGTACAATGAGCAGTTCTTC. The encoded protein is CASSEGLAGGSYNEQFF.

This chain links TRBV3-1 with TRBJ2-1; D unresolved. V shed 0 bases and J shed 7 bases, with 13 bases lying between them. This CDR3 contains 15 residues. Germline V gives CDR1 LGHDT, CDR2 YNNKEL (reference sequence). The CDR3 nucleotides read TGTGCCAGCAGCCAAGAACCCCTAGTAACTAATGAGCAGTTCTTC. The encoded protein is CASSQEPLVTNEQFF.

This clonotype was seen a handful of times. The genes are TRBV29-1 and TRBJ2-5; D is ambiguous. Germline values: CDR1 SQVTM, CDR2 ANQGSEA. This CDR3 contains 12 residues. Trimming pared 3 bases from V and 3 bases from J, leaving 8 bases between. CDR3 in amino acids: CSVDGNKETQYF. In DNA form, the CDR3 reads TGCAGCGTTGACGGAAATAAAGAGACCCAGTACTTC.

This clonotype was observed a handful of times. This rearrangement joins TRBV29-1 to TRBJ1-2; tentatively, D is TRBD1 (6 bases). The CDR3 extends over 16 amino acids. Trimming pared 2 bases from V and 0 bases from J, leaving 16 bases between. Germline V CDR1 and CDR2: SQVTM, ANQGSEA. The CDR3 is CSVEMDSPLANYGYTF. CDR3 nucleotide sequence: TGCAGCGTTGAAATGGACAGCCCTCTCGCTAACTATGGCTACACCTTC.

The chain links TRBV5-1 to TRBJ2-7; the match to TRBD2 covers 8 bases. CDR3 size: 15 residues. Per germline, CDR1 SGHRS and CDR2 YFSETQ. The V and J ends lost 4 bases and 1 base, in that order; junction bases with no gene match: 7. CDR3 loop: CASSEASSGSYEQYF. The DNA of the CDR3 is TGCGCCAGCAGCGAAGCCTCTAGCGGGTCCTACGAGCAGTACTTC.

The V call is TRBV6-5, the J call TRBJ2-1, with TRBD2 matching over 14 bases. The length of the CDR3 is 14 residues. V was pared by 6 bases and J by 8 bases, with 3 bases of the junction left unmatched. Germline CDR1 and CDR2: MNHEY and SVGAGI. This CDR3 is CASRPGLAGDEQFF. The DNA for the CDR3 is TGTGCCAGCAGGCCGGGACTAGCGGGAGATGAGCAGTTCTTC.

This rearrangement joins TRBV7-3 to TRBJ2-1; D remains ambiguous. Trimming shortened V by 3 bases and J by 5 bases, and 14 bases separated the two germline ends. This CDR3 has 15 amino acids. The V gene's germline CDR1 is SGHTA and CDR2 FQGTGA. The CDR3 spells CASSLHGGYDNEQFF. In DNA form, the CDR3 reads TGTGCCAGCAGCTTGCACGGCGGATACGACAATGAGCAGTTCTTC. Drawing the rest from reference TRBV7-3 and TRBJ2-1, the complete variable domain is GAGVSQTPSNKVTEKGKYVELRCDPISGHTALYWYRQSLGQGPEFLIYFQGTGAADDSGLPNDRFFAVRPEGSVSTLKIQRTERGDSAVYLCASSLHGGYDNEQFFGPGTRLTVL.

V usage is TRBV27 and J usage is TRBJ2-7; tentatively, D is TRBD2 (6 bases). The CDR3 runs to 13 residues. Germline CDR1 MNHEY, CDR2 SMNVEV (reference sequence). V lost 6 bases and J lost 7, with 16 bases in between. The DNA of the CDR3 is TGTGCCAGCAGCGGGAGACCCTACAATGAGCAGTACTTC. It encodes CASSGRPYNEQYF.

The chain joins TRBV7-2 to TRBJ2-7; D is ambiguous. Judging by the DNA end, TRBJ2-5 fits better; the J call may be wrong. This CDR3 comprises 13 residues. Germline loops: CDR1 SGHTA, CDR2 FQGNSA. CDR3 residues: CASSLAVKETQYF. In nucleotides, the CDR3 is TGTGCCAGCAGCTTAGCTGTTAAAGAGACCCAGTACTTC.

V usage is TRBV29-1 and J usage is TRBJ2-5; no definite D call. This CDR3 is 10 amino acids long. The germline V gene encodes CDR1 SQVTM and CDR2 ANQGSEA. Trimming cost V 5 bases and J 11 bases, with 12 bases left between them. DNA for the CDR3: TGCAGCGTTTCCATCAATGAGCAGTACTTC. Protein sequence: CSVSINEQYF.

The chain is built from TRBV29-1 and TRBJ2-1; D possibly corresponds to TRBD2 (6 bases). This CDR3 is built from 13 residues. Per germline, CDR1 SQVTM and CDR2 ANQGSEA. The V end was cut by 3 bases, the J end by 9 bases, with 15 bases between. In DNA form, the CDR3 reads TGCAGCGTTGACTTGACGGGGGAGAGTGAGCAGTTCTTC. Translation: CSVDLTGESEQFF.

The rearrangement uses TRBV6-5 and TRBJ1-2; unclear D gene. V dropped 0 bases and J dropped 1 base, with 6 bases sitting between them. CDR1 is MNHEY, CDR2 SVGAGI, per germline. The CDR3 is 14 residues long. The CDR3 DNA reads TGTGCCAGCAGTTACTCGGCGTATAACTATGGCTACACCTTC. Its protein is CASSYSAYNYGYTF.

The V gene is TRBV24-1, the J gene TRBJ2-6, with TRBD1 as a possible D gene (5 bases). The CDR3 is made up of 17 amino acids. CDR1 and CDR2 from the germline V gene are KGHDR and SFDVKD. The V and J ends lost 3 bases and 0 bases respectively, with 11 bases between them. CDR3 DNA: TGTGCCACCAGTGATCCCACAGGCGGCTCTGGGGCCAACGTCCTGACTTTC. Residues: CATSDPTGGSGANVLTF.

For this clonotype: At one of its ends the junction is not consistent with the germline gene, which may arise from a read error. This chain uses TRBV20-1 with TRBJ2-5; tentatively, D is TRBD1 or TRBD2 (5 bases each). CDR1 is DFQATT and CDR2 is SNEGSKA in the germline V gene (reference sequence). The CDR3 has 15 amino acids. In nucleotides, the CDR3 is TGCAGTGGTAGAAAGTTGGGGACCCTTCAAGAGACCCAGTACTTC. Translated: CSGRKLGTLQETQYF.

This sequence joins TRBV6-5 and TRBJ2-1; D might be TRBD2 (5 bases). Trimming pared 4 bases from V and 9 bases from J, leaving 10 bases between. The CDR3 has 12 residues. CDR1 is MNHEY, CDR2 SVGAGI, per germline. The CDR3 here is CASSFGRGEQFF. CDR3 in DNA: TGTGCCAGCAGTTTCGGTCGGGGTGAGCAGTTCTTC.

Only a few counts were recorded for this clonotype. V and J are TRBV7-2 and TRBJ2-1, with 7 nucleotides matching TRBD2. V was pared by 1 base and J by 3 bases, with 9 bases of the junction left unmatched. The CDR3 spans 17 residues. Per the germline V gene, CDR1 is SGHTA and CDR2 is FQGNSA. CDR3 bases: TGTGCCAGCAGCTTAGGGACTAGTACCCAAATCTACAATGAGCAGTTCTTC. This codes for CASSLGTSTQIYNEQFF. The variable domain in full, completed from reference TRBV7-2 and TRBJ2-1, reads GAGVSQSPSNKVTEKGKDVELRCDPISGHTALYWYRQSLGQGLEFLIYFQGNSAPDKSGLPSDRFSAERTGGSVSTLTIQRTQQEDSAVYLCASSLGTSTQIYNEQFFGPGTRLTVL.

The chain uses TRBV29-1 and TRBJ2-7; D unclear. The CDR3 spans 11 residues. V was trimmed by 4 bases and J by 4 bases, leaving 8 bases between them. CDR1 and CDR2 from the germline V gene are SQVTM and ANQGSEA. The CDR3 reads CSVGPQYEQYF. For the CDR3, the DNA is TGCAGCGTTGGGCCACAATACGAGCAGTACTTC.

This clonotype was observed a single time. This chain links TRBV4-2 with TRBJ1-2, with 7 nucleotides matching TRBD1. V shed 4 bases, J shed 3 bases, and the junction held 8 bases outside the gene matches. Germline assignment: CDR1 LGHNA and CDR2 YNFKEQ. The length of the CDR3 is 15 residues. CDR3 DNA sequence: TGTGCCAGCAGCCTCACGACAGGGCCAGACTATGGCTACACCTTC. Amino acid sequence: CASSLTTGPDYGYTF.

The chain is built from TRBV20-1 and TRBJ2-1, with no clear D. CDR3 length equals 12 residues. CDR1 is DFQATT and CDR2 is SNEGSKA in the germline V gene (reference sequence). V was cut by 3 bases and J by 9 bases, with 12 bases left in between. The CDR3 spells CSASLMGGEQFF. The CDR3 coding sequence is TGCAGTGCTAGCCTGATGGGTGGTGAGCAGTTCTTC.